One sample yielded the 3 T cell receptor beta chains listed below, sequenced in a study of T cell responses to AZD1222 COVID-19 vaccine. Some clones are missing from TCRdb's copy, which holds only in-frame ones; the method was immunoSEQ multiplex PCR. Of around 140,000 clones in the sample, roughly nine tenths were seen once. The material was peripheral blood, obtained 28 days after the second AZD1222 dose. The receptors shown here come from an adult who received the AZD1222 COVID-19 vaccine.

CDR3 sequence reads: CASSLTGMNTEAFF. CDR3 DNA: TGTGCCAGCAGCTTGACCGGGATGAACACTGAAGCTTTCTTT. The chain couples TRBV5-4 to TRBJ1-1; no clear D. The length of the CDR3 is 14 residues. CDR1 and CDR2 from the germline V gene are SGHNT and YYREEE (reference sequence). The germline V and J ends were trimmed by 1 base and 0 bases, with 7 bases remaining between them.

The V gene is TRBV7-2, the J gene TRBJ1-2, with a tentative D call TRBD1 (5 bases). Germline V gene lookup returns CDR1 SGHTA and CDR2 FQGNSA. The CDR3 has 15 residues. Trimming shortened V by 1 base and J by 4 bases, and 13 bases separated the two germline ends. The CDR3 sequence: CASSLEVGVGYGYTF. In DNA, the CDR3 is TGTGCCAGCAGCTTAGAGGTGGGGGTTGGCTATGGCTACACCTTC.

This clone was picked up one time. The chain carries TRBV9 and TRBJ2-5; TRBD2 aligns across 13 bases. This CDR3 comprises 15 residues. The germline gives CDR1 SGDLS, CDR2 YYNGEE. The J segment lost 5 bases and the V segment lost 5 bases, leaving 6 bases of the junction unmatched. CDR3 sequence (DNA): TGTGCCAGCAGTTATCAGACTAGCGGGAGGGAGACCCAGTACTTC. Protein product: CASSYQTSGRETQYF.